These 6 T cell receptor beta chains were sequenced from one sample in a study of blood T cell repertoires in COVID-19. Sequencing used immunoSEQ multiplex PCR; TCRdb keeps in-frame clones, though not all of them. The sample has about 200,000 clones; roughly 85% are singletons. The sequencing sample was made of PBMCs or T cells enriched from blood (not recorded which). The source is a man in his forties who had recovered from COVID-19.

The chain recombines TRBV10-1 with TRBJ1-4; TRBD1 agrees at 9 bases. V dropped 3 bases and J dropped 4; count of bases not matched to a gene: 6. This CDR3 contains 16 residues. Germline V CDR1 and CDR2: WNHNN, SYGVQD (reference sequence). The CDR3 spells CASSEGTGKYNEKLFF. The DNA of the CDR3 is TGCGCCAGCAGTGAAGGGACAGGGAAGTATAATGAAAAACTGTTTTTT.

V and J are TRBV7-2 and TRBJ1-2; tentative D call: TRBD1 (6 bases). The length of the CDR3 is 12 residues. The germline V gene has CDR1 SGHTA and CDR2 FQGNSA. Trimming took off 5 bases at V and 4 bases at J, with 8 bases between the two ends. CDR3 loop: CASSLQGYGYTF. As DNA, the CDR3 is TGTGCCAGCAGCCTACAGGGCTATGGCTACACCTTC.

V gene TRBV19 combines with J gene TRBJ1-5; 10 bases align to TRBD1. CDR3 size: 15 residues. Germline CDR1 and CDR2: LNHDA and SQIVND (reference sequence). J was trimmed by 1 base and V by 7 bases; bases with no gene match: 4. The CDR3 protein is CASTTGQGSNQPQHF. CDR3 nucleotide sequence: TGTGCCAGTACCACGGGACAGGGGAGCAATCAGCCCCAGCATTTT.

V gene TRBV14 combines with J gene TRBJ2-7; perhaps TRBD2 as D (6 bases). V was cut by 4 bases and J by 3 bases, with 13 bases left in between. From germline, CDR1 is SGHDN and CDR2 FVKESK. CDR3 length equals 14 residues. The CDR3 sequence is CASSLVGTGYEQYF. CDR3 in DNA: TGTGCCAGCAGCCTTGTCGGGACTGGCTACGAGCAGTACTTC. Together with reference TRBV14 and TRBJ2-7, the CDR3 gives the full variable domain: EAGVTQFPSHSVIEKGQTVTLRCDPISGHDNLYWYRRVMGKEIKFLLHFVKESKQDESGMPNNRFLAERTGGTYSTLKVQPAELEDSGVYFCASSLVGTGYEQYFGPGTRLTVT.

The CDR3 coding sequence is TGCGCCAGCAGCCAAGATAGGACACCTGAGCAGTACTTC. Translation gives CASSQDRTPEQYF. The chain uses TRBV4-3 and TRBJ2-7; a possible D gene is TRBD1 (5 bases). Looked up from germline, CDR1 is LGHNA and CDR2 is YSLEER. With 0 bases removed from V and 7 bases from J, the gap between germline ends came to 10 bases. The CDR3 has 13 amino acids.

The gene calls are TRBV18 and TRBJ2-5, with D maybe TRBD2 (6 bases). Germline V gene sequence: CDR1 KGHSH, CDR2 LQKENI. CDR3 size: 15 residues. V shed 0 bases and J shed 1 base, with 9 bases lying between them. As DNA, the CDR3 is TGTGCCAGCTCACCACCAGGTAGCGGCCAAGAGACCCAGTACTTC. The encoded protein is CASSPPGSGQETQYF.